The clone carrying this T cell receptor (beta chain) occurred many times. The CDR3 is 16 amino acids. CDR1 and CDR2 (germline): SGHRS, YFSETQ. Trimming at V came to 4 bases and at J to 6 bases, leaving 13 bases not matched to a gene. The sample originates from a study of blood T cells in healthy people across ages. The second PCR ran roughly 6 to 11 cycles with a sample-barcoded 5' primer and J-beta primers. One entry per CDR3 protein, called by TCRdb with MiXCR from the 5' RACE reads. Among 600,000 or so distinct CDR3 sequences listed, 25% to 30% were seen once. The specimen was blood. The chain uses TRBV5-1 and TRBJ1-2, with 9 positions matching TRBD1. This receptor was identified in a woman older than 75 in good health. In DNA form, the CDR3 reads TGCGCCAGCAGCCGGACAGGGGTCGTACAGGGCGATGGCTACACCTTC. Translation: CASSRTGVVQGDGYTF. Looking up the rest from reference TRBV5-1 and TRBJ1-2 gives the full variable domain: KAGVTQTPRYLIKTRGQQVTLSCSPISGHRSVSWYQQTPGQGLQFLFEYFSETQRNKGNFPGRFSGRQFSNSRSEMNVSTLELGDSALYLCASSRTGVVQGDGYTFGSGTRLTVV.